This T cell receptor beta chain was sequenced for a study of T cell responses to AZD1222 COVID-19 vaccine. There are a few counts of this clone. Its target is unknown. Points from the study as a whole: The study found vaccine-associated CD4 TCRs spanning spike, dominant at 160-218 and 743-854. There were mostly white British donors and more females than males, and clonal diversity was possibly underestimated.

This table comes from immunoSEQ multiplex PCR, and its TCRdb copy is limited to in-frame clones, with some not included. Of about 150,000 clones in the sample, 90% are singletons; the top ten hold approximately 1.8%. The CDR3 runs 12 residues. V was clipped by 4 bases and J by 0 bases, with 6 bases between them. CDR1 is SQVTM, CDR2 ANQGSEA, per germline. V gene TRBV29-1 combines with J gene TRBJ1-1; D is undetermined. The source material was peripheral blood, sampled on day 0 of AZD1222 vaccination. This clonotype originated in an adult in good health. CDR3 loop: CSVVGMNTEAFF. In DNA form, the CDR3 reads TGCAGCGTTGTTGGGATGAACACTGAAGCTTTCTTT.